The 20 T cell receptor beta chains in this list originate from one sample, sequenced in a study of CD8 T cells in ankylosing spondylitis. For these TCRs, the target antigens are not known. Study-wide results and caveats: Characteristic, it appeared, of ankylosing spondylitis blood was a TCR beta motif of roughly 8 highly homologous variants.

MiXCR, run by TCRdb on the 5' RACE reads, gives a single entry per CDR3 protein. The table includes about 750,000 distinct CDR3 sequences, around 17% detected once. The specimen sequenced was blood, either unsorted or a sorted T cell fraction (not recorded which). These TCRs come from a male donor with ankylosing spondylitis.

V and J are TRBV12-3 or TRBV12-4 and TRBJ2-4, with D unresolved. V dropped 8 bases and J dropped 4 bases, with 6 bases sitting between them. The CDR3 extends over 11 amino acids. CDR3 in amino acids: CASLGKNIQYF. CDR3 nucleotides: TGTGCCAGCTTAGGAAAAAACATTCAGTACTTC.

The V and J genes are TRBV5-1 and TRBJ1-2, with TRBD1 matching over 9 bases. V dropped 0 bases and J dropped 10; count of bases not matched to a gene: 13. The CDR3 runs to 16 residues. CDR1 SGHRS and CDR2 YFSETQ come from the germline V gene. The CDR3 reads CASSLAQPGQGHSYTF. The CDR3 nucleotides are TGCGCCAGCAGCTTGGCACAACCCGGACAGGGGCACTCCTACACCTTC.

In its sample, this clonotype was seen many times. The chain is built from TRBV29-1 and TRBJ2-5; tentatively, D is TRBD1 (5 bases). Trimming shortened V by 3 bases and J by 5 bases, and 16 bases separated the two germline ends. This CDR3 comprises 14 residues. Germline assignment: CDR1 SQVTM and CDR2 ANQGSEA. As DNA, the CDR3 is TGCAGCGTTGACCAGACGAAAGGGGTGGAGACCCAGTACTTC. Protein: CSVDQTKGVETQYF.

In its sample, this clonotype was seen a few times. The chain uses TRBV3-1 and TRBJ2-7, with D perhaps TRBD2 (5 bases). The CDR3 sequence is 14 residues long. Trimming removed 4 bases at V and 2 bases at J, with 12 bases between. Germline V CDR1 and CDR2: LGHDT, YNNKEL (reference sequence). The CDR3 spells CASSRRTLTYEQYF. CDR3 DNA: TGTGCCAGCAGCCGCCGGACTCTTACCTACGAGCAGTACTTC.

The chain recombines TRBV20-1 with TRBJ2-5; 16 positions match TRBD2. The germline V gene encodes CDR1 DFQATT and CDR2 SNEGSKA (reference sequence). V lost 5 bases, J lost 3 bases, and 9 bases stayed unmatched. The CDR3 contains 17 residues. The CDR3 DNA sequence: TGCAGTGCTCCCTCCGGGACTAGCGGGAGGGGGGAAGAGACCCAGTACTTC. Protein: CSAPSGTSGRGEETQYF.

The sample holds a few counts of this clonotype. V usage is TRBV21-1 and J usage is TRBJ1-4; the table's D call TRBD1 went unverified against the DNA. TRBV21-1 corresponds to a pseudogene. The CDR3 runs 15 residues. CDR3 loop: CASSKKGATNEKLLF. DNA of the CDR3: TGTGCCAGCAGCAAGAAGGGGGCGACTAATGAAAAACTGCTTTTT.

This clonotype was seen a few times. This chain connects TRBV6-1 to TRBJ1-2, with D possibly matching TRBD1 (6 bases). Germline assignment: CDR1 MNHNS and CDR2 SASEGT. V lost 7 bases to trimming and J lost 5 bases, with 14 bases between them. The CDR3 consists of 13 residues. The CDR3 loop is CASIRGFGYGYTF. The CDR3 DNA reads TGTGCCAGCATCAGGGGTTTTGGATATGGCTACACCTTC.

This clonotype showed up just a few times. V gene TRBV4-2 combines with J gene TRBJ2-5, with 8 bases fitting TRBD2. With 4 bases clipped from V and 3 bases from J, the junction kept 10 bases outside the gene matches. Per germline, CDR1 LGHNA and CDR2 YNFKEQ. The CDR3 loop spans 16 amino acids. The CDR3 DNA follows: TGTGCCAGCAGCCCTGCCCGGGGGGGCCTCGAAGAGACCCAGTACTTC. It encodes CASSPARGGLEETQYF.

The genes are TRBV29-1 and TRBJ2-4; possibly TRBD2 for D (5 bases). The CDR3 has 14 amino acids. The germline V gene encodes CDR1 SQVTM and CDR2 ANQGSEA. The ends were cut back, 0 bases at V and 6 bases at J, with 12 bases in the middle. The CDR3 nucleotides are TGCAGCGTTGAAGACGACCGGGGAGTAAACATTCAGTACTTC. The encoded protein is CSVEDDRGVNIQYF.

This clonotype has more than one count but fewer than ten. The genes are TRBV7-9 and TRBJ1-1; no definite D call. The CDR3 extends over 12 amino acids. The germline CDR1 and CDR2 sequences are SEHNR and FQNEAQ (reference sequence). The V end was cut by 1 base, the J end by 11 bases, with 11 bases between. CDR3 protein: CASSLVTLGAFF. CDR3 DNA sequence: TGTGCCAGCAGCTTAGTTACCCTCGGGGCTTTCTTT. Full variable domain (remainder filled in from reference TRBV7-9 and TRBJ1-1): DTGVSQNPRHKITKRGQNVTFRCDPISEHNRLYWYRQTLGQGPEFLTYFQNEAQLEKSRLLSDRFSAERPKGSFSTLEIQRTEQGDSAMYLCASSLVTLGAFFGQGTRLTVV.

This rearrangement joins TRBV20-1 to TRBJ1-6; TRBD1 matches at 11 bases. CDR1 and CDR2 (germline): DFQATT, SNEGSKA (reference sequence). This CDR3 region has 15 residues. The V segment lost 3 bases and the J segment 10 bases; nucleotides outside the gene matches: 8. CDR3 amino acids: CSASEGQGAGSPLHF. For the CDR3, the DNA is TGCAGTGCTAGTGAAGGACAGGGGGCTGGATCACCCCTCCACTTT.

This clonotype showed up just a few times. This chain joins TRBV6-2 or TRBV6-3 and TRBJ2-1, with D possibly being TRBD1 (6 bases). V was shortened by 2 bases and J by 4 bases, with 15 bases between the two germline ends. From germline, CDR1 is MNHEY and CDR2 SVGEGT. The CDR3 totals 16 residues. Written as DNA, the CDR3 is TGTGCCAGCAGTTACCGGAAAGGACAGATATACAATGAGCAGTTCTTC. Translated, it gives CASSYRKGQIYNEQFF.

The sample holds a few counts of this clonotype. The chain uses TRBV7-9 and TRBJ1-1; D remains unclear. The CDR3 is made up of 11 amino acids. Trimming cost V 5 bases and J 8 bases, with 9 bases left between them. Germline V gene sequence: CDR1 SEHNR, CDR2 FQNEAQ (reference sequence). CDR3 bases: TGTGCCAGCAGCCGCGAGCACGAAGCTTTCTTT. Its protein product is CASSREHEAFF.

The rearrangement links TRBV20-1 to TRBJ1-2; possible D gene TRBD1, 5 bases. CDR3 length equals 12 residues. Germline V CDR1 and CDR2: DFQATT, SNEGSKA (reference sequence). Trimming removed 3 bases from V and 7 bases from J, with 12 bases in between. CDR3 protein: CSARQQGGGYTF. CDR3 nucleotide sequence: TGCAGTGCTAGGCAGCAGGGAGGTGGCTACACCTTC.

This clonotype was seen more than once but under ten times. The DNA for the CDR3 is TGTGCCAGTAGTATACAGTACGGTGAGCAGTTCTTC. Translating gives CASSIQYGEQFF. The rearrangement uses TRBV19 and TRBJ2-1, with D unresolved. The CDR3 runs 12 residues. Germline loops: CDR1 LNHDA, CDR2 SQIVND (reference sequence). V lost 2 bases to trimming and J lost 9 bases, with 8 bases between them.

This clonotype was counted ten times or more. In DNA form, the CDR3 reads TGTGCCAGCAGCCCTTGGACTAGCGGGAGTGGGTACGAGCAGTACTTC. This gives the protein CASSPWTSGSGYEQYF. The chain carries TRBV7-9 and TRBJ2-7, with 13 positions matching TRBD2. The CDR3 extends over 16 amino acids. Germline V lookup: CDR1 SEHNR, CDR2 FQNEAQ (reference sequence). The junction had 8 bases not matched to a gene; V was cut back by 5 bases and J by 4 bases.

This clonotype was seen a few times. This sequence joins TRBV28 and TRBJ1-5; weak D call: TRBD1 (5 bases). The ends were cut back, 3 bases at V and 5 bases at J, with 14 bases in the middle. CDR1 MDHEN and CDR2 SYDVKM come from the germline V gene. CDR3 length: 15 amino acids. The CDR3 region has the DNA TGTGCCAGCAGTTTTGGGCAGGGTGGGGATCAGCCCCAGCATTTT. Its translation: CASSFGQGGDQPQHF.

This clonotype was detected only a few times. The chain carries TRBV6-1 and TRBJ2-5, with D possibly matching TRBD2 (6 bases). The V gene lost 8 bases and the J gene lost 1 base, with 17 bases spanning the gap. CDR3 length: 15 amino acids. Germline V CDR1 and CDR2: MNHNS, SASEGT. As DNA, the CDR3 is TGTGCCAGCTCAACTCCAGGGAGGCTCCAAGAGACCCAGTACTTC. Encoded protein: CASSTPGRLQETQYF.

At least ten counts were recorded for this clonotype. This chain joins TRBV12-3 or TRBV12-4 and TRBJ2-1; TRBD1 aligns across 8 bases. The CDR3 is 15 residues long. Unmatched junction bases numbered 18, after V lost 8 bases and J lost 12 bases. The CDR3 sequence is CASAIQDRDGVGQFF. The CDR3 nucleotides read TGTGCCAGCGCGATCCAGGACAGGGATGGAGTTGGGCAGTTCTTC.

The chain links TRBV15 to TRBJ1-6, with unresolved D. With 1 base removed from V and 9 bases from J, the gap between germline ends came to 7 bases. This CDR3 spans 13 amino acids. Germline V gives CDR1 LNHNV, CDR2 YYDKDF (reference sequence). CDR3 protein: CATSRGEGSPLHF. The CDR3, as DNA: TGTGCCACCAGCAGAGGTGAGGGTTCACCCCTCCACTTT.